This T cell receptor (beta chain) stems from a study of blood T cell repertoires in COVID-19. This table comes from immunoSEQ multiplex PCR, and its TCRdb copy is limited to in-frame clones, with some not included. The sample lists some 290,000 clones, about 76% occurring once. Trimming took 6 bases from V and 3 from J, leaving 11 bases between them. This CDR3 is 13 amino acids long. Sequenced: peripheral blood. The J gene is TRBJ1-2, the V gene TRBV12-3 or TRBV12-4; D is unclear. This clonotype was sampled from a woman in her sixties or seventies with active or convalescent COVID-19. CDR3: CASRRYSDYGYTF. CDR3 DNA: TGTGCCAGCAGGAGGTACTCCGACTATGGCTACACCTTC.